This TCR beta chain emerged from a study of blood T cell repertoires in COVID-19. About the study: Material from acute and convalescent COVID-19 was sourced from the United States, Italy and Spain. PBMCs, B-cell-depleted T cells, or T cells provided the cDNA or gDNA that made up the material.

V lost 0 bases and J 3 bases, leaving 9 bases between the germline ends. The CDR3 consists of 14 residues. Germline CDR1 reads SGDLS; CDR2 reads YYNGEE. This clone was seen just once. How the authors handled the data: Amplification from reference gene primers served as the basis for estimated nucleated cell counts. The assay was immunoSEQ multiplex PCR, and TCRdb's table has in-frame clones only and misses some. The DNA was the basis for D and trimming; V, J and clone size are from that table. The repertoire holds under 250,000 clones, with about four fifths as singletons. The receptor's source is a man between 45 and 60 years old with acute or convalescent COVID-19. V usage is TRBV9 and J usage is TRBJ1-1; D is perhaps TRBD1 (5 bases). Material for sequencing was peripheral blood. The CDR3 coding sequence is TGTGCCAGCAGCGTAGGACAGAGGCACACTGAAGCTTTCTTT. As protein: CASSVGQRHTEAFF.